The 10 T cell receptor beta chains below were found in one sample sequenced in a study of blood T cell repertoires in COVID-19. The method was immunoSEQ multiplex PCR; TCRdb's version includes in-frame clones alone and lacks a portion of them. The data show more than 120,000 clones, about 88% seen once. Sequencing was done on a sample of peripheral blood. All receptors come from a human donor with acute or convalescent COVID-19. The donor label of this sample is uncertain.

The CDR3 region has the DNA TGTGCCAAGGGACTATTGAACACTGAAGCTTTCTTT. This encodes CAKGLLNTEAFF. The chain recombines TRBV2 with TRBJ1-1; D is perhaps TRBD1 (5 bases). The CDR3 sequence is 12 residues long. Germline lookup yields CDR1 SNHLY and CDR2 FYNNEI. Trimming shortened V by 10 bases and J by 0 bases, and 9 bases separated the two germline ends.

V usage is TRBV4-3 and J usage is TRBJ2-1; 7 bases line up with TRBD2. This CDR3 is 16 amino acids long. Per germline, CDR1 LGHNA and CDR2 YSLEER. V lost 0 bases and J lost 12; bases outside the gene matches: 14. The CDR3, as DNA: TGCGCCAGCAGCCAAGAGCGGGCGGGGGAGGGCTGGCGGCAGTTCTTC. This translates into CASSQERAGEGWRQFF.

The CDR3 DNA reads TGTGCCAGCAGCCCTAGCGGGAGGGGTAGATACAATGAGCAGTTCTTC. It encodes CASSPSGRGRYNEQFF. J is TRBJ2-1 and V is TRBV6-2 or TRBV6-3; 12 nucleotides agree with TRBD2. Germline lookup yields CDR1 MNHEY and CDR2 SVGEGT. This CDR3 is built from 16 residues. With V trimmed by 6 bases and J by 4 bases, 7 bases remained unmatched.

Comments on this clone: At one end the junction does not follow the germline gene, possibly because of a read error. The chain combines TRBV19 with TRBJ1-5; D perhaps matches TRBD1 (5 bases). The germline V gene encodes CDR1 LNHDA and CDR2 SQIVND (reference sequence). The CDR3 extends over 14 amino acids. CDR3 in amino acids: CASSLEQANQPQHF. The DNA of the CDR3 is TGTGCCAGTAGTTTAGAACAGGCGAATCAGCCCCAGCATTTT.

A few counts support this clone. V and J are TRBV30 and TRBJ1-5; D uncertain. Germline V gives CDR1 GTSNPN, CDR2 SVGIG (reference sequence). V gave up 5 bases and J gave up 6 bases, with 11 bases separating them. The CDR3 runs 12 residues. The CDR3 DNA is TGTGCCTGGTCTGTGGCTGGTCAGCCCCAGCATTTT. Translating it yields CAWSVAGQPQHF.

The gene calls are TRBV6-5 and TRBJ1-4, with a possible D match to TRBD1 (6 bases). V was clipped by 4 bases and J by 4 bases, with 13 bases between them. This CDR3 region has 15 residues. The germline CDR1 and CDR2 sequences are MNHEY and SVGAGI. The CDR3 bases are TGTGCCAGCAGTTTAGAGGGGGGGTATAATGAAAAACTGTTTTTT. Protein product: CASSLEGGYNEKLFF.

This clone was seen once. The genes are TRBV5-6 and TRBJ2-1; D gene uncertain. From germline, CDR1 is SGHDT and CDR2 YYEEEE. The CDR3 runs 14 residues. V shed 3 bases and J shed 0 bases, with 7 bases lying between them. CDR3: CASSSRSSYNEQFF. DNA for the CDR3: TGTGCCAGCAGCTCGCGGTCCTCCTACAATGAGCAGTTCTTC.

The sample holds one count of this clone. This rearrangement joins TRBV11-2 to TRBJ1-4; a weak D match, TRBD1 (5 bases). Germline CDR1 is SGHAT and CDR2 is FQNNGV. The V gene lost 5 bases and the J gene lost 5 bases, with 12 bases spanning the gap. This CDR3 is built from 14 residues. In DNA, the CDR3 is TGTGCCAGCAGCCCGGGCAGGGTGAATGAAAAACTGTTTTTT. Translation gives CASSPGRVNEKLFF.

J is TRBJ2-7 and V is TRBV6-2 or TRBV6-3, with D unclear. V lost 3 bases to trimming and J lost 0 bases, with 3 bases between them. The germline gives CDR1 MNHEY, CDR2 SVGEGT. The CDR3 sequence is 12 residues long. CDR3 bases: TGTGCCAGCAGTTATAGCTCCTACGAGCAGTACGTC. Translating gives CASSYSSYEQYV.

J is TRBJ2-7 and V is TRBV18, with 8 bases aligning to TRBD2. This CDR3 has 19 residues. V was clipped by 4 bases and J by 0 bases; unmatched bases: 17. Germline V gene sequence: CDR1 KGHSH, CDR2 LQKENI. CDR3 region: CASSQSRPGGPGSSYEQYF. The CDR3, as DNA: TGTGCCAGCTCACAGTCTCGACCGGGGGGGCCGGGTAGCTCCTACGAGCAGTACTTC.